This is a list of T cell receptor beta chains from one sample in a study of neurological immune-mediated disorders. TCRdb re-analysed the 5' RACE reads in MiXCR, keeping a single row per CDR3 protein. Among approximately 30,000 distinct CDR3 sequences listed, 10% to 15% were seen once. Sequencing was performed on CD4+ T cells from blood. Source of these receptors: a female donor with HTLV-1-associated myelopathy (HAM/TSP). CDR3s include the opening cysteine and the closing phenylalanine or tryptophan. D genes are given only for firm matches. Size is stated for part of the rows, as once, few or many counts, or as a class when the clone is expanded.

CDR3nt: TGCAGTGCTAGGGGATTCCCAATAACCGGGGAGCTGTTTTTT
CDR3aa: CSARGFPITGELFF
abundance: many
j_gene: TRBJ2-2
v_gene: TRBV20-1
d_gene: -

CDR3nt: TGTGCCAGCAGCCAAGATGGGTGGGGAACACTAACCTACGAGCAGTACTTC
CDR3aa: CASSQDGWGTLTYEQYF
abundance: many
j_gene: TRBJ2-7
v_gene: TRBV3-1
d_gene: -

CDR3nt: TGTGGGGGACTAGCGGTCCGGGGGGAGACCCAGTACTTC
CDR3aa: CGGLAVRGETQYF
abundance: many
j_gene: TRBJ2-5
v_gene: TRBV2
d_gene: TRBD2

CDR3nt: TGTGCCAGCAGCCAGCCCTGGGGCACAGATACGCAGTATTTT
CDR3aa: CASSQPWGTDTQYF
abundance: -
j_gene: TRBJ2-3
v_gene: TRBV3-1
d_gene: -

CDR3nt: TGTGCCAGCAGTATAACCGGGACTAGCGGGAGCGATGAGCAGTTCTTC
CDR3aa: CASSITGTSGSDEQFF
abundance: many
j_gene: TRBJ2-1
v_gene: TRBV11-3
d_gene: TRBD2

CDR3nt: TGTGCCAGCAGCCAAGCAGGGGGCCTCACCGGGGAGCTGTTTTTT
CDR3aa: CASSQAGGLTGELFF
abundance: many
j_gene: TRBJ2-2
v_gene: TRBV3-1
d_gene: TRBD1

CDR3nt: TGCAGTGCTAGAGATAAAAGCAGGAACACTGAAGCTTTCTTT
CDR3aa: CSARDKSRNTEAFF
abundance: many
j_gene: TRBJ1-1
v_gene: TRBV20-1
d_gene: -

CDR3nt: TGTGCCAGCAGCCCCCGGGCGGGAGGGCCCGGTGAGACCCAGTACTTC
CDR3aa: CASSPRAGGPGETQYF
abundance: many
j_gene: TRBJ2-5
v_gene: TRBV9
d_gene: TRBD2

CDR3nt: TGTGCCAGCAGTCCCTTGACAGGGAAAGGGCTTTTAACTGAAGCTTCCTTT
CDR3aa: CASSPLTGKGLLTEASF
abundance: -
j_gene: TRBJ1-1
v_gene: TRBV6-1
d_gene: TRBD1

CDR3nt: TGTGCCAGCAGTTTAATTTGGGCAGGGGATTCACCCCTCCACTTT
CDR3aa: CASSLIWAGDSPLHF
abundance: many
j_gene: TRBJ1-6
v_gene: TRBV12-3/TRBV12-4
d_gene: -

CDR3nt: TGTGCCAGCAGTTACCGCAGGAACACTGAAGCTTTCTTT
CDR3aa: CASSYRRNTEAFF
abundance: many
j_gene: TRBJ1-1
v_gene: TRBV6-2/TRBV6-3
d_gene: -

CDR3nt: TGTGCCAGCAGTAAATCTAGCGGTTCTTTATACAATGAGCAGTTCTTC
CDR3aa: CASSKSSGSLYNEQFF
abundance: many
j_gene: TRBJ2-1
v_gene: TRBV6-2/TRBV6-3
d_gene: TRBD2

CDR3nt: TGTGCCAGCAGCCAAGAACCCGGAAACACCATATATTTT
CDR3aa: CASSQEPGNTIYF
abundance: -
j_gene: TRBJ1-3
v_gene: TRBV3-1
d_gene: -

CDR3nt: TGTGCCAGTAGTATAGACCCCAATCAGCCCCAGCATTTT
CDR3aa: CASSIDPNQPQHF
abundance: many
j_gene: TRBJ1-5
v_gene: TRBV19
d_gene: -

CDR3nt: TGTGCCAGCAGTTACGGACAAAATCAGCCCCAGCATTTT
CDR3aa: CASSYGQNQPQHF
abundance: many
j_gene: TRBJ1-5
v_gene: TRBV6-5
d_gene: -

CDR3nt: TGCGCCAGCAGCGCGACAGGGGAATGCACAGATACTCAGTATTTT
CDR3aa: CASSATGECTDTQYF
abundance: -
j_gene: TRBJ2-3
v_gene: TRBV5-1
d_gene: TRBD1

CDR3nt: TGCAGCGTCGCACAGGGGAACACTGAAGCTTTCTTT
CDR3aa: CSVAQGNTEAFF
abundance: many
j_gene: TRBJ1-1
v_gene: TRBV29-1
d_gene: -

CDR3nt: TGTGCCAGCAGCTTGCGGGACGGCACAGATACGCAGTATTTT
CDR3aa: CASSLRDGTDTQYF
abundance: many
j_gene: TRBJ2-3
v_gene: TRBV5-4
d_gene: -

CDR3nt: TGTGCCAGCAGTTTCCATAACTATGGCTACACCTTC
CDR3aa: CASSFHNYGYTF
abundance: medium-sized
j_gene: TRBJ1-2
v_gene: TRBV12-3/TRBV12-4
d_gene: -

CDR3nt: TGCAGTGCTAGGGTAGTGACCGGGGAGCTGTTTTTT
CDR3aa: CSARVVTGELFF
abundance: many
j_gene: TRBJ2-2
v_gene: TRBV20-1
d_gene: -

CDR3nt: TGCGCCAGCAGCCAAGGCCCCTATAGCGGGGGGGCGTTTAATGAGCAGTTCTTC
CDR3aa: CASSQGPYSGGAFNEQFF
abundance: many
j_gene: TRBJ2-1
v_gene: TRBV4-3
d_gene: TRBD2

CDR3nt: TGCAGTGCTACCCTGGGGGATCTCAGGGACATTCAGTACTTC
CDR3aa: CSATLGDLRDIQYF
abundance: many
j_gene: TRBJ2-4
v_gene: TRBV20-1
d_gene: -

CDR3nt: TGTGCCAGCAGCTTAGGGGTAGCGGGGCAGGGGAGATCTCGCTACGAGCAGTACTTC
CDR3aa: CASSLGVAGQGRSRYEQYF
abundance: many
j_gene: TRBJ2-7
v_gene: TRBV11-2
d_gene: TRBD2

CDR3nt: TGTGCCAGCAACTCCACCATGGTGGGACAGAACACTAAAGCTTTCTTT
CDR3aa: CASNSTMVGQNTKAFF
abundance: -
j_gene: TRBJ1-1
v_gene: TRBV11-1
d_gene: TRBD1

CDR3nt: TGTGCCACTCAACAGGGGACAAACACTGAAGCTTTCTTT
CDR3aa: CATQQGTNTEAFF
abundance: many
j_gene: TRBJ1-1
v_gene: TRBV2
d_gene: TRBD1

CDR3nt: TGTGCCAGCAGTTACCTAATGGGGGGCCTCCAAGAGACCCAGTACTTC
CDR3aa: CASSYLMGGLQETQYF
abundance: many
j_gene: TRBJ2-5
v_gene: TRBV6-6
d_gene: -

CDR3nt: TGTGTCAGCAGTTACTCCGCAGGGAATACCGGGGAGCTGTTTTTT
CDR3aa: CVSSYSAGNTGELFF
abundance: many
j_gene: TRBJ2-2
v_gene: TRBV6-5
d_gene: -

CDR3nt: TGTGCCAGCAGTGCGGAGGGTGAAAAACTGTTTTTT
CDR3aa: CASSAEGEKLFF
abundance: -
j_gene: TRBJ1-4
v_gene: TRBV6-2/TRBV6-3
d_gene: -

CDR3nt: TGTGCCATCAGTGGCGGAGACCTCTCCTACAATGAGCAGTTCTTC
CDR3aa: CAISGGDLSYNEQFF
abundance: many
j_gene: TRBJ2-1
v_gene: TRBV10-3
d_gene: -

CDR3nt: -
CDR3aa: CASSFYICSAIGNQETQYF
abundance: -
j_gene: TRBJ2-5
v_gene: TRBV3-1
d_gene: -

CDR3nt: TGTGCCACCAGCAGAGGTGGCTGGTCGTACAATGAGCAGTTCTTC
CDR3aa: CATSRGGWSYNEQFF
abundance: many
j_gene: TRBJ2-1
v_gene: TRBV15
d_gene: -

CDR3nt: TGCGCCAGCAGCGGAGGGACATCCTACTATGGCTACACCTTC
CDR3aa: CASSGGTSYYGYTF
abundance: many
j_gene: TRBJ1-2
v_gene: TRBV5-1
d_gene: -

CDR3nt: TGTGCCAGCAGTCCGGGACAGGGGTACACCTACGAGCAGTACTTC
CDR3aa: CASSPGQGYTYEQYF
abundance: many
j_gene: TRBJ2-7
v_gene: TRBV6-5
d_gene: TRBD1

CDR3nt: TGTGCCAGCAGCTGGACAGGGGGAAACTATAGCTACACCTTC
CDR3aa: CASSWTGGNYSYTF
abundance: -
j_gene: TRBJ1-2
v_gene: TRBV5-6
d_gene: TRBD1

CDR3nt: TGCAGTGCTTCTGAGACCCGGGGTAGCGTTAGCTCCTACAATGAGCAGTTCTTC
CDR3aa: CSASETRGSVSSYNEQFF
abundance: many
j_gene: TRBJ2-1
v_gene: TRBV20-1
d_gene: -